This TCR beta chain comes out of a study of blood T cell repertoires in COVID-19. Overall study: The United States, Italy and Spain were the sources of the acute and convalescent COVID-19 samples. The cDNA or gDNA used as material had been derived from T cells, B-cell-depleted T cells, or PBMCs.

The CDR3 length is 16 residues. V lost 2 bases and J lost 2, with 13 bases in between. Germline assignment: CDR1 LNHDA and CDR2 SQIVND (reference sequence). Profiled with immunoSEQ multiplex PCR; TCRdb holds only in-frame clones, not every one. The table records roughly 300,000 clones, 92% of them present only once. The receptor was derived from a woman aged 30 to 39 who had recovered from COVID-19. The sequencing sample was made of PBMCs or T cells enriched from blood (not recorded which). The chain combines TRBV19 with TRBJ1-5; the D gene is possibly TRBD1 (5 bases). CDR3 sequence: CASSITGGRGNQPQHF. The CDR3 DNA sequence: TGTGCCAGTAGTATAACGGGGGGTCGGGGCAATCAGCCCCAGCATTTT.